This TCR beta chain was sequenced in a study of T cells in Graves' hyperthyroidism and ophthalmopathy (dated by TCRdb to the late 2010s). Regarding the study in general: Peripheral blood was collected at initial diagnosis, before any treatment. The 100 or so discovery patients were divided at random into training and test sets in a 7:3 ratio. Whether ophthalmopathy could be predicted prospectively was tested in an independent validation cohort made up of roughly 20 hyperthyroidism patients plus 17 patients who later progressed to ophthalmopathy. Once sampling was done, hyperthyroidism patients were given methimazole at a starting dose of 30 mg daily, whereas ophthalmopathy patients were given high-dose intravenous methylprednisolone. Thyroid tissue and blood T-cell repertoires from six Graves' hyperthyroidism patients were also compared in the study. To identify TCR V-J signatures that set the groups apart, the researchers used a discovery cohort of 100 patients, made up of around 40 with Graves' ophthalmopathy and about 60 with stable Graves' hyperthyroidism. According to the paper, TCR Vbeta CDR3 sequencing was carried out on 120 to 150 peripheral blood samples, which came from fewer than 50 ophthalmopathy, approximately 72 hyperthyroidism and roughly 17 progressor patients. Study-wide conclusions, independent of this receptor: Ophthalmopathy was separated from stable hyperthyroidism by a 13 V-J signature model, with around 88% sensitivity and roughly 81% specificity obtained in cross-validation and 80%/75% obtained in testing. No statistical method was used to set the sample size in advance, and investigators knew the group allocation. Most expanded thyroid clonotypes (frequency above 0.001) were also found in blood, which suggests that blood repertoires may mirror thyroid immune responses. In validation, the model predicted progression to ophthalmopathy a median of about 5.9 months before onset, with about 70% sensitivity and 72.22% specificity.

Amplification of TCR beta CDR3 regions was carried out from RNA transcripts. The first round of RT-PCR for the TCR CDR3 was performed with the HTBI primer set and the Qiagen OneStep RT-PCR kit. A second multiplex PCR round built the libraries, followed by size selection and purification. Libraries were sequenced paired-end with 100 bp reads on an Illumina HiSeq2000. In the original analysis: SOAPnuke was used to process the raw data, throwing out any read that contained adapters or uncalled bases, had a mean Phred below 15, or lacked an exact constant-primer or identifier match. High-quality paired reads were merged using COPE v1.2.5, and each unique nucleotide sequence was defined as a clonotype. MiTCR v1.1 was used to align the clonotypes against IMGT TRBV, TRBD and TRBJ reference segments. Analysis was restricted to V-J combinations with a frequency above 0.0001, which covered 99.2% of repertoires. The TCS score was defined as F50 (clonal expansion) divided by E x V (chaos), with BLOSUM62-based TCRdist calculated between CDR3 peptides within each V-J. Welch's t-statistics and random forest reduced 500 to 550 V-J features to 10 to 15, which were used in a naive Bayes classifier (R e1071). TCRdb reprocessed the public reads (quality trimming at Q25 with fastp, clone calling with MiXCR) and kept in-frame beta chains. One record per CDR3 amino acid sequence lists the most common genes and DNA. The V and J calls follow TCRdb's processing rather than the paper's. Here the sample has fewer than 650,000 distinct CDR3 sequences; over 11% occur a single time. The ten largest account for 5% to 7% of the sample.

In the germline V gene, CDR1 corresponds to SNHLY and CDR2 to FYNNEI. From the cysteine up to the phenylalanine, the CDR3 has a length of 16 residues. The entry retains the CDR3 DNA only, 48 bases that are in frame from base 1. Clipping removes 4 bases from V and 3 bases from J, with 7 as the unmatched junction base count. In its sample, this clonotype was seen once. Its binding antigen is unknown. Per-base quality was not reported, and no clone a single base away is much larger than it. Support from one read is weak. Hyperthyroidism patients were aged 18 to 65 years and newly diagnosed, with disease duration of less than 2 months. Exclusion was applied to patients with uncontrolled infections, other autoimmune diseases, pregnancy or lactation. Diagnoses relied on clinical symptoms, serum thyroxine and TRAb, thyroid ultrasound and orbital computed tomography. Blood from progressor patients was drawn when they were first diagnosed with hyperthyroidism, before any ophthalmopathy symptoms appeared. PBMCs were isolated from more than 8 ml of fresh peripheral blood by Ficoll-Paque density gradient centrifugation. Patients classed as progressors first received a Graves' hyperthyroidism diagnosis and then went on to develop ophthalmopathy during follow-up. Total RNA was extracted using Trizol reagent, and RNA quality was assessed on an Agilent 2100 Bioanalyzer.

Source material: blood. The rearranged segments are TRBV2 and TRBJ2-1, with 9 junctional bases fitting TRBD2. This clonotype was obtained from a woman aged 30 to 39 with Graves' hyperthyroidism that later progressed to Graves' ophthalmopathy. CDR3 protein: CASSASSGTNYNEQFF. The DNA is as follows: TGTGCCAGCAGTGCCTCTAGCGGGACCAACTACAATGAGCAGTTCTTC.